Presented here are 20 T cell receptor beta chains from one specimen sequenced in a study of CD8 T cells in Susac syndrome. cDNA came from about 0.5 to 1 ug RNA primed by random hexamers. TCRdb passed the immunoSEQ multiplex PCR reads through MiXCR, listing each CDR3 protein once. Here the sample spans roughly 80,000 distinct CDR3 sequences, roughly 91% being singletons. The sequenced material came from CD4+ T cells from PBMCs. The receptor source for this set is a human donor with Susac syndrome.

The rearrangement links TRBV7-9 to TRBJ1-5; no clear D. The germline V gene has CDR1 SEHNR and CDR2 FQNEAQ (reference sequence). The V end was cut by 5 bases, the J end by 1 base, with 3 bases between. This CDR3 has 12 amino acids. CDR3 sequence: CASSESNQPQHF. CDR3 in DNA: TGTGCCAGCAGCGAGAGCAATCAGCCCCAGCATTTT.

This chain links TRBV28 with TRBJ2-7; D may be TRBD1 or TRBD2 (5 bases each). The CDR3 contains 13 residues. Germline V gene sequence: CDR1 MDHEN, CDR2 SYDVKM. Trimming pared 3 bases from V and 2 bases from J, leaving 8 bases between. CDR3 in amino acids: CASSFLGAYEQYF. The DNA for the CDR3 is TGTGCCAGCAGTTTTTTGGGGGCCTACGAGCAGTACTTC. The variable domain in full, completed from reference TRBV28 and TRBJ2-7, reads DVKVTQSSRYLVKRTGEKVFLECVQDMDHENMFWYRQDPGLGLRLIYFSYDVKMKEKGDIPEGYSVSREKKERFSLILESASTNQTSMYLCASSFLGAYEQYFGPGTRLTVT.

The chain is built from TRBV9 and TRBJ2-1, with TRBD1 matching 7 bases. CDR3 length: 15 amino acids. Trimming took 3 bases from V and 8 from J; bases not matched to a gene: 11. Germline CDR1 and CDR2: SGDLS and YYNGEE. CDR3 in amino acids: CASSAPGGRGHEQFF. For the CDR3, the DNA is TGTGCCAGCAGCGCCCCAGGTGGTAGGGGGCATGAGCAGTTCTTC.

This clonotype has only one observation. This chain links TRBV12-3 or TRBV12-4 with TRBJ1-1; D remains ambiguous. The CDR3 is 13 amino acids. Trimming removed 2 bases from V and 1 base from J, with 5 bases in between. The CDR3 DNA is TGTGCCAGCAGTTTAAAGGGGAACACTGAAGCTTTCTTT. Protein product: CASSLKGNTEAFF.

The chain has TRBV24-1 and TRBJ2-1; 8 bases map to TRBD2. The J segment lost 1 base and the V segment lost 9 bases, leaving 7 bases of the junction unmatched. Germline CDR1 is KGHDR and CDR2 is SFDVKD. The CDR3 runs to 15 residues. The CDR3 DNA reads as TGTGCCACCCCGCCCAAGCGGGGGTCCTACAATGAGCAGTTCTTC. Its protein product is CATPPKRGSYNEQFF.

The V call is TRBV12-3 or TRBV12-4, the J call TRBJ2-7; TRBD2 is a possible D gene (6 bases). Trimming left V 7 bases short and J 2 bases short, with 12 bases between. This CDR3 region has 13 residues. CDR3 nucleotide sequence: TGTGCCAGCAAGATTAGCGGCGCCTACGAGCAGTACTTC. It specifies CASKISGAYEQYF.

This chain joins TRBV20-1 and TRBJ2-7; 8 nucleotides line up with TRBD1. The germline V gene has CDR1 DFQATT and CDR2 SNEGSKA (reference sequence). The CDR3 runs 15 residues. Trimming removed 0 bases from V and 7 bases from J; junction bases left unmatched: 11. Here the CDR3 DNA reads TGCAGTGCTAGAGAGACCGGACAGGGTCCGGGGGAGCAGTACTTC. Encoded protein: CSARETGQGPGEQYF.

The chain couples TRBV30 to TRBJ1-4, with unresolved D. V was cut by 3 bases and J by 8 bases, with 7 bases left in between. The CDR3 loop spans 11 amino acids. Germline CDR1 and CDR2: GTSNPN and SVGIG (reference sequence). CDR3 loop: CAWRASEKLFF. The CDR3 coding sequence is TGTGCCTGGAGGGCTAGCGAAAAACTGTTTTTT.

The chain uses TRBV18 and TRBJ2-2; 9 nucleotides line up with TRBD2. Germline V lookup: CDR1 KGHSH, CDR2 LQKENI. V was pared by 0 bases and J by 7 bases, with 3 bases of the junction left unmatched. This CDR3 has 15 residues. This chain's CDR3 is CASSPPRLADGELFF. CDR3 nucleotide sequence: TGTGCCAGCTCACCACCGAGACTAGCGGACGGGGAGCTGTTTTTT.

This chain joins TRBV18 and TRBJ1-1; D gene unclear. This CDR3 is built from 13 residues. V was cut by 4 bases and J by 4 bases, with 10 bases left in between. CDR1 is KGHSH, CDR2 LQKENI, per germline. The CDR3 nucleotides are TGTGCCAGCTCACTTTCCCCGGGCACTGAAGCTTTCTTT. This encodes CASSLSPGTEAFF.

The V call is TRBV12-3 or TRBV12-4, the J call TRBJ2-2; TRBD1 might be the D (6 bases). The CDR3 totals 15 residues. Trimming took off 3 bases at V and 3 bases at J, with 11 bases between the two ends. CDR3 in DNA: TGTGCCAGCAGTTTCCAGGGGCAGTACACCGGGGAGCTGTTTTTT. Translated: CASSFQGQYTGELFF.

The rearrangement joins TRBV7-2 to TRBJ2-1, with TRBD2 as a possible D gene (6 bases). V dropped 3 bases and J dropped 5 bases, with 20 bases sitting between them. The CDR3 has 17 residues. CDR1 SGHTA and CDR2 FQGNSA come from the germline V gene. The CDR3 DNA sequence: TGTGCCAGCAGCTTCACTGTAGCGGCCAGGTATCACAATGAGCAGTTCTTC. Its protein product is CASSFTVAARYHNEQFF.

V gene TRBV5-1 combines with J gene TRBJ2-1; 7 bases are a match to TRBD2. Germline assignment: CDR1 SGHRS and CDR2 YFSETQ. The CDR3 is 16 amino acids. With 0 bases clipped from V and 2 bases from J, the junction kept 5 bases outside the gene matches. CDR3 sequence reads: CASSLGGGSTYNEQFF. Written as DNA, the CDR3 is TGCGCCAGCAGCTTGGGGGGCGGGAGCACCTACAATGAGCAGTTCTTC.

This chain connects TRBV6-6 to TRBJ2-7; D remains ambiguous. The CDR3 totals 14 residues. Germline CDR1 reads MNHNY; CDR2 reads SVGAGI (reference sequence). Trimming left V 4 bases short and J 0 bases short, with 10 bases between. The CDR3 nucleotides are TGTGCCAGCAGTTCTTCTAGAATCTCCTACGAGCAGTACTTC. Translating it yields CASSSSRISYEQYF.

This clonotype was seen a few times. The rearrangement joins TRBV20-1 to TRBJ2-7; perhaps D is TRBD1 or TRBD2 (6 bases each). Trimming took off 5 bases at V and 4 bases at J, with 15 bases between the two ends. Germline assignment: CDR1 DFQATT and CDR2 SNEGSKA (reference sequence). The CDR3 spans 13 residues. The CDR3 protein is CSAEGGQAYEQYF. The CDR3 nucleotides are TGCAGTGCTGAGGGGGGTCAGGCGTACGAGCAGTACTTC.

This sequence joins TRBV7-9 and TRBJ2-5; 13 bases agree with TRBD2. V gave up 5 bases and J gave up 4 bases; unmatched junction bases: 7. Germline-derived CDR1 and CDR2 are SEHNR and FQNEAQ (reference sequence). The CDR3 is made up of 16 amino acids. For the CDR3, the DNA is TGTGCCAGCAGCAAAACGGGACTAGCGGGGCGAGAGACCCAGTACTTC. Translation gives CASSKTGLAGRETQYF.

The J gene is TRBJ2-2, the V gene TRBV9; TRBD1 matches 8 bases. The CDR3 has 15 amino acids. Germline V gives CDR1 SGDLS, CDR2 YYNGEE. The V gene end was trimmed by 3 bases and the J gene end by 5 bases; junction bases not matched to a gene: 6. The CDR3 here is CASSAGQGLTGELFF. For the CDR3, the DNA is TGTGCCAGCAGCGCCGGACAGGGTCTAACCGGGGAGCTGTTTTTT.

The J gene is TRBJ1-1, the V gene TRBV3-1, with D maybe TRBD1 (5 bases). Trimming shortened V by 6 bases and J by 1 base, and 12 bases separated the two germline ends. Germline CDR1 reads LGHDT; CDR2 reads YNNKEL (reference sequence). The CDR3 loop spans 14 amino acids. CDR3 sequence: CASRKDTPNTEAFF. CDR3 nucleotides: TGTGCCAGCAGAAAGGACACCCCGAACACTGAAGCTTTCTTT.

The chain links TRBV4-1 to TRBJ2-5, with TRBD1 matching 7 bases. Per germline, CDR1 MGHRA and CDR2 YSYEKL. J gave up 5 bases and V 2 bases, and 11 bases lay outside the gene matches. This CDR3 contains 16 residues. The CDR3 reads CASSQPTDRLVETQYF. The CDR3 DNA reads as TGCGCCAGCAGCCAACCCACGGACAGGCTCGTGGAGACCCAGTACTTC.

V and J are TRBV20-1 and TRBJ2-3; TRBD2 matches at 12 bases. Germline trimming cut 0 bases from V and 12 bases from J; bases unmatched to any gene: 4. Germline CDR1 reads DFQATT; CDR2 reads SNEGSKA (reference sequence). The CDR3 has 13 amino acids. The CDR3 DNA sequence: TGCAGTGCTAGAGAGGGACTAGCGGGCTACCAGTATTTT. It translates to CSAREGLAGYQYF.